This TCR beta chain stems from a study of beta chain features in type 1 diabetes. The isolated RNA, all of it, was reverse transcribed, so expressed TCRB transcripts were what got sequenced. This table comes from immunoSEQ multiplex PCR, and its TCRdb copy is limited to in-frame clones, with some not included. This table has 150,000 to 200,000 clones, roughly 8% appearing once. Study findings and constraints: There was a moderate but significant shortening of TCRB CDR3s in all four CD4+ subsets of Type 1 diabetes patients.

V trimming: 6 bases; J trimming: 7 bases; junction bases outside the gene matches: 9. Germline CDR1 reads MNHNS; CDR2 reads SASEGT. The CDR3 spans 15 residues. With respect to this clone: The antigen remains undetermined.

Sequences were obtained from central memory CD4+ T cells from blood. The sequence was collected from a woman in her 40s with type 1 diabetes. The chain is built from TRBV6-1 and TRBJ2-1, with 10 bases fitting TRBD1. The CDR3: CASRSRDRGRNEQFF. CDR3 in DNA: TGTGCCAGCAGGAGCCGGGACAGGGGTCGGAATGAGCAGTTCTTC.